A selection of T cell receptor beta chains follows, all from one sample in a study of molecular identifiers for immune sequencing clone quantification. TCRdb reanalysed the PCR reads using MiXCR and keeps one entry per CDR3 protein. The table lists 40,000 to 50,000 distinct CDR3 sequences, 15% to 20% of them singletons. Sequencing was carried out using naive CD8+ T cells from blood, with Jurkat cell RNA spiked in. The source is a human donor in good health. Some libraries in this study had Jurkat cell RNA spiked in. The CDR3 runs from the conserved cysteine through the conserved F or W. The D gene is left open where the match is weak. Clone size is not always given. Where it is, it says once, few, many or a class for expanded clones.

size: -; D: -; J: TRBJ2-2; V: TRBV19; DNA: TGTGCCAGTACCGTACTAGGAGGGGAGCTGTTTTTT; CDR3: CASTVLGGELFF
size: many; D: -; J: TRBJ2-3; V: TRBV25-1; DNA: TGTGCCAGCAGTGAATATAGTACTAGCTTGGATACGCAGTATTTT; CDR3: CASSEYSTSLDTQYF
size: many; D: -; J: TRBJ2-3; V: TRBV28; DNA: TGTGCCAGCAGTTTGGATCTCACAGATACGCAGTATTTT; CDR3: CASSLDLTDTQYF
size: many; D: -; J: TRBJ1-1; V: TRBV7-9; DNA: TGTGCCAGCAGCTTAGTTCTGATCGGGGGCACTGAAGCTTTCTTT; CDR3: CASSLVLIGGTEAFF
size: many; D: TRBD1; J: TRBJ2-6; V: TRBV20-1; DNA: TGCAGTGCTCGGGACAGATTCATCTCTGGGGCCAACGTCCTGACTTTC; CDR3: CSARDRFISGANVLTF
size: many; D: -; J: TRBJ2-1; V: TRBV7-2; DNA: TGTGCCAGCAGCTCGAACTGGGAGTGGCAGTTCTTC; CDR3: CASSSNWEWQFF
size: -; D: TRBD2; J: TRBJ2-3; V: TRBV27; DNA: TGTGCCAGCATGGCGGGGGGGCCAGGGACGCAGTATTTT; CDR3: CASMAGGPGTQYF
size: many; D: -; J: TRBJ2-2; V: TRBV28; DNA: TGTGCCAGCAGGGGGGAGGGGGCCGGGGAGCTGTTTTTT; CDR3: CASRGEGAGELFF
size: many; D: -; J: TRBJ1-1; V: TRBV20-1; DNA: TGCAGTGCTAGGGACAGCATGAACACTGAAGCTTTCTTT; CDR3: CSARDSMNTEAFF
size: many; D: -; J: TRBJ2-3; V: TRBV11-2; DNA: TGTGCCAGCAGCTTATTGGCGGTCGTAAGCAGCACAGATACGCAGTATTTT; CDR3: CASSLLAVVSSTDTQYF
size: -; D: TRBD1; J: TRBJ2-7; V: TRBV10-2; DNA: TGCGCCAGCAGTGAGGACAGGGTAGAGGACGAGCAGTACTTC; CDR3: CASSEDRVEDEQYF
size: medium-sized; D: -; J: TRBJ1-5; V: TRBV7-2; DNA: TGTGCCAGCAGCTTAGGACCAGGGGGCAATCAGCCCCAGCATTTT; CDR3: CASSLGPGGNQPQHF
size: many; D: TRBD1; J: TRBJ1-5; V: TRBV6-6; DNA: TGTGCCAGCAGTCTCCGGGACAGGGGATTTCAGCCCCAGCATTTT; CDR3: CASSLRDRGFQPQHF
size: -; D: TRBD1; J: TRBJ2-7; V: TRBV11-2; DNA: TGTGCCAGCGGCTTAGAGAGGGGGCACTGCGAGCAGTACTTC; CDR3: CASGLERGHCEQYF
size: many; D: -; J: TRBJ1-5; V: TRBV7-9; DNA: TGTGCCAGCAGCCCCCCGACAGTAAATCAGCCCCAGCATTTT; CDR3: CASSPPTVNQPQHF
size: many; D: -; J: TRBJ2-7; V: TRBV14; DNA: TGTGCCAGCAGCAAAGGGGTTGCCTACGAGCAGTACTTC; CDR3: CASSKGVAYEQYF
size: medium-sized; D: -; J: TRBJ1-1; V: TRBV29-1; DNA: TGCAGCGTTGCTGACGGGACGTACACTGAAGCTTTCTTT; CDR3: CSVADGTYTEAFF
size: -; D: -; J: TRBJ2-3; V: TRBV20-1; DNA: TGCAGTGCTAGAGATGGTTGGGATGGCACAGATACGCAGTATTTT; CDR3: CSARDGWDGTDTQYF
size: many; D: TRBD1; J: TRBJ2-7; V: TRBV2; DNA: TGTGCCAGCAGTGAGCCAGGGGGCAACTACGAGCAGTACTTC; CDR3: CASSEPGGNYEQYF
size: medium-sized; D: -; J: TRBJ2-3; V: TRBV6-2/TRBV6-3; DNA: TGTGCCAGCAGTCATACAGATACGCAGTATTTT; CDR3: CASSHTDTQYF
size: -; D: TRBD2; J: TRBJ2-3; V: TRBV7-2; DNA: TGTGCCAGCAGCTTGACTAGCGGAAGAACAGATACGCAGTATTTT; CDR3: CASSLTSGRTDTQYF
size: many; D: TRBD1; J: TRBJ2-7; V: TRBV7-9; DNA: TGTGCCAGCAGCCCGGGACAGGGGCTGGAGCAGTACTTC; CDR3: CASSPGQGLEQYF
size: -; D: -; J: TRBJ2-3; V: TRBV7-2; DNA: TGTGCCAGCAGCTTTTTTCCGGGGTATACGCAGTATTTT; CDR3: CASSFFPGYTQYF
size: -; D: -; J: TRBJ2-7; V: TRBV10-3; DNA: TGTGCCATCAGTGAACCCGCTCTGGCCTACGAGCAGTACTTC; CDR3: CAISEPALAYEQYF
size: -; D: -; J: TRBJ1-1; V: TRBV5-1; DNA: TGCGCCAGCAGCTTGGTCGCCGGGGCAGGGCCACTTCGTTTGGCTGAAGCTTTCTTT; CDR3: CASSLVAGAGPLRLAEAFF
size: -; D: -; J: TRBJ2-1; V: TRBV29-1; DNA: TGCAGCTCCCAGGGGGGCAGGGGAAGTGATGAGCAGTTCTTC; CDR3: CSSQGGRGSDEQFF
size: many; D: -; J: TRBJ2-3; V: TRBV4-1; DNA: TGCGCCAGCAGCGACCGGATCCCCCCAGATACGCAGTATTTT; CDR3: CASSDRIPPDTQYF
size: many; D: -; J: TRBJ1-4; V: TRBV29-1; DNA: TGCAGCGTTGCCGGGCTAGCAACTAATGAAAAACTGTTTTTT; CDR3: CSVAGLATNEKLFF
size: many; D: -; J: TRBJ2-2; V: TRBV6-5; DNA: TGTGCCAGCAGTTACTACGGGGGAGCGAACACCGGGGAGCTGTTTTTT; CDR3: CASSYYGGANTGELFF
size: -; D: -; J: TRBJ2-7; V: TRBV27; DNA: TGTGCCAGCAGTTTAACCCCGAGGTACGAGCAGTACTTC; CDR3: CASSLTPRYEQYF
size: many; D: -; J: TRBJ1-5; V: TRBV19; DNA: TGTGCCAGTAGAGGGGTCTGGGACAATCAGCCCCAGCATTTT; CDR3: CASRGVWDNQPQHF
size: many; D: TRBD1; J: TRBJ1-5; V: TRBV5-1; DNA: TGCGCCAGCAGCTTGGGGACAGGGGCCCAGCCCCAGCATTTT; CDR3: CASSLGTGAQPQHF
size: many; D: TRBD2; J: TRBJ2-7; V: TRBV6-1; DNA: TGTGCCAGCAGTGAACCAGTAAGCAGCGGGGGGGTTTACGAGCAGTACTTC; CDR3: CASSEPVSSGGVYEQYF
size: many; D: -; J: TRBJ1-5; V: TRBV5-1; DNA: TGCGCCAGCAGCTTGGGTGGGGGTCAGCCCCAGCATTTT; CDR3: CASSLGGGQPQHF
size: many; D: TRBD2; J: TRBJ2-2; V: TRBV4-1; DNA: TGCGCCAGCAGCCAAGCCCTAGCGGGAGGGATGGGGGAGCTGTTTTTT; CDR3: CASSQALAGGMGELFF
size: many; D: -; J: TRBJ1-1; V: TRBV6-2/TRBV6-3; DNA: TGTGCCAGCACCTACCTTTTGGGGAAGGTGACTGAAGCTTTCTTT; CDR3: CASTYLLGKVTEAFF
size: medium-sized; D: -; J: TRBJ2-1; V: TRBV28; DNA: TGTGCCAGCAGTCCACTAGCAGGGGGCAATGAGCAGTTCTTC; CDR3: CASSPLAGGNEQFF
size: many; D: TRBD1; J: TRBJ2-7; V: TRBV7-9; DNA: TGTGCCAGCAGCTTAACAGGGGGCGCCGAGCAGTACTTC; CDR3: CASSLTGGAEQYF
size: many; D: -; J: TRBJ1-1; V: TRBV27; DNA: TGTGCCAGCAGTTTTGCGGCGAACACTGAAGCTTTCTTT; CDR3: CASSFAANTEAFF
size: many; D: TRBD2; J: TRBJ2-5; V: TRBV20-1; DNA: TGCAGTGCTAGAGATCAAGCGGGAGTGGGAGAGACCCAGTACTTC; CDR3: CSARDQAGVGETQYF
size: -; D: TRBD1; J: TRBJ2-7; V: TRBV12-3/TRBV12-4; DNA: TGTGCCAGCAGTCCGACAGGGGGCTACGAGCAGTACTTC; CDR3: CASSPTGGYEQYF
size: many; D: -; J: TRBJ2-3; V: TRBV20-1; DNA: TGCAGTGCTAGAGCACACCGTAGCACAGATACGCAGTATTTT; CDR3: CSARAHRSTDTQYF
size: many; D: -; J: TRBJ1-5; V: TRBV28; DNA: TGTGCCAGCAGTCCCAATCCCCCCGGCTACTCCAATAGCAATCAGCCCCAGCATTTT; CDR3: CASSPNPPGYSNSNQPQHF
size: many; D: TRBD1; J: TRBJ2-1; V: TRBV7-9; DNA: TGTGCCAGCAGCTCGGGGACAGGGTACAATGAGCAGTTCTTC; CDR3: CASSSGTGYNEQFF
size: many; D: -; J: TRBJ2-3; V: TRBV5-4; DNA: TGTGCCAGCAGCTTGGTAGGGCGCACAGATACGCAGTATTTT; CDR3: CASSLVGRTDTQYF
size: many; D: -; J: TRBJ2-3; V: TRBV29-1; DNA: TGCAGCGTTGTACCGGGGATTCGGGATACGCAGTATTTT; CDR3: CSVVPGIRDTQYF
size: many; D: -; J: TRBJ2-6; V: TRBV5-8; DNA: TGTGCCAGCAGCTTGGTAGGGCTCTCTGGGGCCAACGTCCTGACTTTC; CDR3: CASSLVGLSGANVLTF